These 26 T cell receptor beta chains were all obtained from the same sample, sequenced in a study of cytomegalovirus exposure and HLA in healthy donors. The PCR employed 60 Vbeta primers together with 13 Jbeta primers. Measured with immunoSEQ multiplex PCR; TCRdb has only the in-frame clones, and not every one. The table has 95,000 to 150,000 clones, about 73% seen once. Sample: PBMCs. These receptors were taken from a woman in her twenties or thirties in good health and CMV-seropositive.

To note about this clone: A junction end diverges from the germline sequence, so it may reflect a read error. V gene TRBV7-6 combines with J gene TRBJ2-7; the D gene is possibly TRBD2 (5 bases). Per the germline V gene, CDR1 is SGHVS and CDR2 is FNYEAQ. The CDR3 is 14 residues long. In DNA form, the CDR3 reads TGTGCCAGCAGTTTAGGAGGATTCACCTACGAGCAGTACTTC. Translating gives CASSLGGFTYEQYF. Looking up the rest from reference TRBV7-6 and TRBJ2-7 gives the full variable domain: GAGVSQSPRYKVTKRGQDVALRCDPISGHVSLYWYRQALGQGPEFLTYFNYEAQQDKSGLPNDRFSAERPEGSISTLTIQRTEQRDSAMYRCASSLGGFTYEQYFGPGTRLTVT.

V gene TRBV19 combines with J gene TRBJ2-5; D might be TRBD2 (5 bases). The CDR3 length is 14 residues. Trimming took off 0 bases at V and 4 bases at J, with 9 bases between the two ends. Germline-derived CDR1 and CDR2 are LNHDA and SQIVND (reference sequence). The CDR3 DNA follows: TGTGCCAGTAGTATAGATCTAGAGGGAGAGACCCAGTACTTC. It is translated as CASSIDLEGETQYF.

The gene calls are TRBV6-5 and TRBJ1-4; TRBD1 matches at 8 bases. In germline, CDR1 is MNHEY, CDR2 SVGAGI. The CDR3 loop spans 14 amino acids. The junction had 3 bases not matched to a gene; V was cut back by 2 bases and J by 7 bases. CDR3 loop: CASSYVQGGEKLFF. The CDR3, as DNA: TGTGCCAGCAGTTACGTACAGGGGGGTGAAAAACTGTTTTTT.

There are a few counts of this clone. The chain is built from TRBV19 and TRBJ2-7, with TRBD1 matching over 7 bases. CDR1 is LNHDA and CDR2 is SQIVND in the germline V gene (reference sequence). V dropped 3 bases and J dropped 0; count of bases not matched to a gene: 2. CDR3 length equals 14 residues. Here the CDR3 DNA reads TGTGCCAGTAGTATTCGACAGGGCTCCTACGAGCAGTACTTC. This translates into CASSIRQGSYEQYF.

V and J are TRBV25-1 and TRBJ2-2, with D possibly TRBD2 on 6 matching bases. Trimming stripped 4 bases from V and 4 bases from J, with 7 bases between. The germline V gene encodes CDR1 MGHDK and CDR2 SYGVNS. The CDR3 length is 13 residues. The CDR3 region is CASSVGGTGELFF. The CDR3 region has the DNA TGTGCCAGCAGTGTGGGGGGCACCGGGGAGCTGTTTTTT.

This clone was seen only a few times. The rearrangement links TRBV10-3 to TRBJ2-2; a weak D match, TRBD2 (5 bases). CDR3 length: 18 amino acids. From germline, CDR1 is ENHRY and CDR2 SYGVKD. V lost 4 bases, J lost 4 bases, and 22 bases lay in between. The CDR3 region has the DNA TGTGCCATCAGTGGGCAGGCAGGTTTTATCGCGGGCACCGGGGAGCTGTTTTTT. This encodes CAISGQAGFIAGTGELFF.

The DNA of the CDR3 is TGTGCCAGCTCGGCTGGGCAGGGGTATGGCTACACCTTC. Translated, it gives CASSAGQGYGYTF. J is TRBJ1-2 and V is TRBV19, with a weak D call TRBD1 (6 bases). Germline CDR1 is LNHDA and CDR2 is SQIVND (reference sequence). The length of the CDR3 is 13 residues. Trimming removed 9 bases from V and 5 bases from J, with 16 bases in between.

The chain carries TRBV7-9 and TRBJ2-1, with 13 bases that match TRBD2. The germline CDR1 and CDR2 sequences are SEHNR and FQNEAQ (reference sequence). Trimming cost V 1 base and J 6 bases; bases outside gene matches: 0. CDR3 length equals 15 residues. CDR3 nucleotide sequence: TGTGCCAGCAGCTTAGGGACTAGCGGGAGCAATGAGCAGTTCTTC. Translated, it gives CASSLGTSGSNEQFF.

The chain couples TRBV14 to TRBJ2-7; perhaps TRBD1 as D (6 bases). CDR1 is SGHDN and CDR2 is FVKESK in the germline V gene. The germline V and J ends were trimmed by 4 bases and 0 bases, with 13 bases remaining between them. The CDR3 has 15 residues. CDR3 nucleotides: TGTGCCAGCAGCCCTCTGGGACATAGCTCCTACGAGCAGTACTTC. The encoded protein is CASSPLGHSSYEQYF. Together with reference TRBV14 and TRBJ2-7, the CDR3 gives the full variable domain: EAGVTQFPSHSVIEKGQTVTLRCDPISGHDNLYWYRRVMGKEIKFLLHFVKESKQDESGMPNNRFLAERTGGTYSTLKVQPAELEDSGVYFCASSPLGHSSYEQYFGPGTRLTVT.

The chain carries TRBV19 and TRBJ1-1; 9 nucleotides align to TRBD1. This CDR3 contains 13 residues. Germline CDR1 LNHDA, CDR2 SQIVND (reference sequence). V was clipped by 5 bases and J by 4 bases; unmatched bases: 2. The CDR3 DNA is TGTGCCAGTAGTCACAGGGGGCTCACTGAAGCTTTCTTT. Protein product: CASSHRGLTEAFF.

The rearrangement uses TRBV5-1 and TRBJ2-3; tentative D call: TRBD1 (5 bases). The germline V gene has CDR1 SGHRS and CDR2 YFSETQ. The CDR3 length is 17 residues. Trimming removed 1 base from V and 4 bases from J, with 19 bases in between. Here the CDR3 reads CASSLQVLAGWADTQYF. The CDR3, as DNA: TGCGCCAGCAGCTTGCAGGTGTTGGCAGGGTGGGCAGATACGCAGTATTTT.

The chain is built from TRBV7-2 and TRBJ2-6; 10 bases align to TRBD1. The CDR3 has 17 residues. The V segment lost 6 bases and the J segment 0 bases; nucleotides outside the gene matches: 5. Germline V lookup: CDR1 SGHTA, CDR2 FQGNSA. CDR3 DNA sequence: TGTGCCAGCAGTCCCGGGACAGGGGTCTCTGGGGCCAACGTCCTGACTTTC. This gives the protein CASSPGTGVSGANVLTF.

For the CDR3, the DNA is TGTGCCAGCAGCGACATAGAACAGGGGGATGAGACCCAGTACTTC. The encoded protein is CASSDIEQGDETQYF. The rearrangement links TRBV28 to TRBJ2-5; 8 nucleotides match TRBD1. V was pared by 6 bases and J by 5 bases, with 11 bases of the junction left unmatched. The CDR3 covers 15 residues. Germline CDR1 reads MDHEN; CDR2 reads SYDVKM.

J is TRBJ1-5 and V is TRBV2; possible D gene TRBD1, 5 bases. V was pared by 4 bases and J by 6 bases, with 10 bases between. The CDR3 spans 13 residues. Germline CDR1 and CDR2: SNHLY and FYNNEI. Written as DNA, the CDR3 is TGTGCCAGCAGTGTCCACAGGCTTCAGCCCCAGCATTTT. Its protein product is CASSVHRLQPQHF. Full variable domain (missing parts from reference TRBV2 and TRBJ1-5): EPEVTQTPSHQVTQMGQEVILRCVPISNHLYFYWYRQILGQKVEFLVSFYNNEISEKSEIFDDQFSVERPDGSNFTLKIRSTKLEDSAMYFCASSVHRLQPQHFGDGTRLSIL.

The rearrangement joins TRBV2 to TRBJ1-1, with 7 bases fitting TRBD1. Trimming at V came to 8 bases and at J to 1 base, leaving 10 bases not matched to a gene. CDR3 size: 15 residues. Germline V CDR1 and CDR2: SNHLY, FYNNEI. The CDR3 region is CASRRTTGTNTEAFF. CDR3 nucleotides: TGTGCCAGCCGACGAACGACAGGGACGAACACTGAAGCTTTCTTT. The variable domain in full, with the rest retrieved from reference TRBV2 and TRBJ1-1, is EPEVTQTPSHQVTQMGQEVILRCVPISNHLYFYWYRQILGQKVEFLVSFYNNEISEKSEIFDDQFSVERPDGSNFTLKIRSTKLEDSAMYFCASRRTTGTNTEAFFGQGTRLTVV.

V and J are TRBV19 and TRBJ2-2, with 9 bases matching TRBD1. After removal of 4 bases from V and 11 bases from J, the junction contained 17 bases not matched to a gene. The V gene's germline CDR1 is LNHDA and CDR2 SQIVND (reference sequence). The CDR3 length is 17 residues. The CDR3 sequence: CASSRPGTGQVGRELFF. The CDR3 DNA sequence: TGTGCCAGTAGTAGGCCTGGGACAGGGCAAGTCGGTCGAGAGCTGTTTTTT. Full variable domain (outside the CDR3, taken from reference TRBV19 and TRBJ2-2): DGGITQSPKYLFRKEGQNVTLSCEQNLNHDAMYWYRQDPGQGLRLIYYSQIVNDFQKGDIAEGYSVSREKKESFPLTVTSAQKNPTAFYLCASSRPGTGQVGRELFFGEGSRLTVL.

For the CDR3, the DNA is TGTGCCAGCAGGGCCCTGGGACAGGGCTACGAGCAGTACTTC. This encodes CASRALGQGYEQYF. The chain uses TRBV6-1 and TRBJ2-7, with 9 bases that match TRBD1. The CDR3 has 14 amino acids. The germline V gene has CDR1 MNHNS and CDR2 SASEGT. J lost 3 bases, V lost 6 bases, and 6 bases had no gene match.

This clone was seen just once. The CDR3 loop reads CASSFRIDAQPGQGTEAFF. CDR3 DNA: TGTGCCAGCAGTTTCCGTATAGATGCACAACCGGGACAGGGGACTGAAGCTTTCTTT. The V call is TRBV28, the J call TRBJ1-1; 10 nucleotides agree with TRBD1. CDR1 is MDHEN, CDR2 SYDVKM, per germline. V was pared by 3 bases and J by 5 bases, with 18 bases of the junction left unmatched. The CDR3 extends over 19 amino acids.

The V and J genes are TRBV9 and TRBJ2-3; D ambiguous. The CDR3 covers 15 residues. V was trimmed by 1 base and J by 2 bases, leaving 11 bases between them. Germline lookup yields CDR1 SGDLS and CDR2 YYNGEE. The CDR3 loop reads CASSVKALATDTQYF. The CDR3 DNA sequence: TGTGCCAGCAGCGTAAAAGCGTTGGCCACAGATACGCAGTATTTT. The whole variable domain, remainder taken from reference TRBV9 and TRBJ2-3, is DSGVTQTPKHLITATGQRVTLRCSPRSGDLSVYWYQQSLDQGLQFLIQYYNGEERAKGNILERFSAQQFPDLHSELNLSSLELGDSALYFCASSVKALATDTQYFGPGTRLTVL.

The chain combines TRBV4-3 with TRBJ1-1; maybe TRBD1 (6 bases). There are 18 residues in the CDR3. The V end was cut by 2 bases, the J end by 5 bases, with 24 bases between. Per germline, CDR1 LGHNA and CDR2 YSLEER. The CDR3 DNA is TGCGCCAGCAGCCAATGTGTGGGACACTCCGAAGTCTGTACTGAAGCTTTCTTT. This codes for CASSQCVGHSEVCTEAFF.

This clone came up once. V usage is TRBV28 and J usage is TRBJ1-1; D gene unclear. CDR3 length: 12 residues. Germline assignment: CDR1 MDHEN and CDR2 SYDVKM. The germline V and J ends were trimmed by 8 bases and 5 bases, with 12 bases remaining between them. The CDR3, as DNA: TGTGCCAGCGGAGAAGCTTGGACTGAAGCTTTCTTT. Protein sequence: CASGEAWTEAFF. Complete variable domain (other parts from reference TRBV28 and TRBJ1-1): DVKVTQSSRYLVKRTGEKVFLECVQDMDHENMFWYRQDPGLGLRLIYFSYDVKMKEKGDIPEGYSVSREKKERFSLILESASTNQTSMYLCASGEAWTEAFFGQGTRLTVV.

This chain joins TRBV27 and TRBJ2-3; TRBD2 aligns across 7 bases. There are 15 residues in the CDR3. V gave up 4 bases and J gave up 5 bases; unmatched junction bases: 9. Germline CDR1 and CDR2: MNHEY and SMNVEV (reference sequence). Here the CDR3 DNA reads TGTGCCAGCAGTTCGTGGGGAGGGTTAGGAGATACGCAGTATTTT. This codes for CASSSWGGLGDTQYF.

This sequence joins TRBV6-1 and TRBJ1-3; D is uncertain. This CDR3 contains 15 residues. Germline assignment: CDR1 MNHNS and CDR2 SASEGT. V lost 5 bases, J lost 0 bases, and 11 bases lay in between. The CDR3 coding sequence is TGTGCCAGCAGTTCAAAGACTAGCTCTGGAAACACCATATATTTT. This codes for CASSSKTSSGNTIYF.

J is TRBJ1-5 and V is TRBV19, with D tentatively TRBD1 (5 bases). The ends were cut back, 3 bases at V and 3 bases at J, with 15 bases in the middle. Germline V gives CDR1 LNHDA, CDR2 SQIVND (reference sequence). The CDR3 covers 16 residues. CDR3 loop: CASSIPRQGNNQPQHF. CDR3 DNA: TGTGCCAGTAGTATCCCCCGCCAGGGCAACAATCAGCCCCAGCATTTT.

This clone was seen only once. CDR3 sequence: CASKTDRRGGYTF. The CDR3 DNA is TGTGCCAGTAAGACGGACAGGAGAGGAGGCTACACCTTC. V gene TRBV19 combines with J gene TRBJ1-2; 7 nucleotides match TRBD1. The CDR3 loop spans 13 amino acids. Looked up from germline, CDR1 is LNHDA and CDR2 is SQIVND (reference sequence). V was clipped by 7 bases and J by 8 bases; unmatched bases: 10.

The CDR3 DNA follows: TGTGCCAGCCACCCAGGAGGTTATAATGAAAAACTGTTTTTT. As protein: CASHPGGYNEKLFF. V is TRBV28 and J is TRBJ1-4, with unresolved D. V lost 8 bases to trimming and J lost 4 bases, with 14 bases between them. The CDR3 is made up of 14 amino acids. Germline assignment: CDR1 MDHEN and CDR2 SYDVKM. The full variable domain, completed using reference TRBV28 and TRBJ1-4, is DVKVTQSSRYLVKRTGEKVFLECVQDMDHENMFWYRQDPGLGLRLIYFSYDVKMKEKGDIPEGYSVSREKKERFSLILESASTNQTSMYLCASHPGGYNEKLFFGSGTQLSVL.